A selection of T cell receptor beta chains follows, all from one sample in a study of T cell changes during pregnancy in multiple sclerosis. Profiling relied on immunoSEQ multiplex PCR, and the TCRdb table lists in-frame clones only, not all of them. The table has roughly 47,000 clones, approximately 90% seen once. The material sequenced was CD4+ T cells from peripheral blood mononuclear cells, taken after pregnancy. The receptor source for this set is a female donor with multiple sclerosis, enrolled in a pregnancy study. Both conserved end residues are part of each CDR3. A D gene is named only where the DNA matches it firmly. Size tells how often a clone was seen (once, few, many) or the class of an expanded clone, and some rows leave it out.

v_gene	j_gene	d_gene	abundance	CDR3aa	CDR3nt
TRBV7-9	TRBJ1-4	TRBD1	-	CASSPGQGQGEKLFF	TGTGCCAGCAGCCCCGGACAGGGGCAAGGGGAAAAACTGTTTTTT
TRBV2	TRBJ2-3	-	once	CASSGLGTHTDTQYF	TGTGCCAGCAGTGGTCTCGGGACTCACACAGATACGCAGTATTTT
TRBV19	TRBJ2-3	TRBD1	-	CASSTTGTSTDTQYF	TGTGCCAGCTCGACGACAGGGACAAGCACAGATACGCAGTATTTT
TRBV6-4	TRBJ2-2	-	-	CASSVRYPNTGELFF	TGTGCCAGCAGTGTCCGTTATCCGAACACCGGGGAGCTGTTTTTT
TRBV7-2	TRBJ2-2	-	-	CASRRDRSSGELFF	TGTGCCAGCAGGCGGGACAGAAGCTCCGGGGAGCTGTTTTTT
TRBV6-6	TRBJ2-7	-	-	CASSDVGPYEQYF	TGTGCCAGCAGTGATGTGGGCCCCTACGAGCAGTACTTC
TRBV28	TRBJ2-3	TRBD2	-	CASSLYSGTSTDTQYF	TGTGCCAGCAGTTTATATAGCGGGACTAGCACAGATACGCAGTATTTT
TRBV5-1	TRBJ2-3	TRBD2	-	CASSLKGGADTQYF	TGCGCCAGCAGCTTGAAGGGAGGGGCAGATACGCAGTATTTT
TRBV10-2	TRBJ1-2	TRBD1	-	CASKGQINYGYTF	TGCGCCAGCAAGGGACAGATCAACTATGGCTACACCTTC
TRBV2	TRBJ1-2	TRBD1	-	CASSEGTGGGGYTF	TGTGCCAGCAGTGAAGGGACAGGGGGAGGCGGCTACACCTTC
TRBV6-4	TRBJ1-6	TRBD1	-	CASSLGTGVSPLHF	TGTGCCAGCAGCCTAGGCACAGGGGTTTCACCCCTCCACTTT
TRBV9	TRBJ2-3	-	few	CASSVSADTQYF	TGTGCCAGCAGCGTAAGCGCAGATACGCAGTATTTT
TRBV10-3	TRBJ2-7	TRBD2	-	CAIGGRGGEQYF	TGTGCCATCGGCGGGAGGGGGGGGGAGCAGTACTTC
TRBV7-2	TRBJ1-5	TRBD1	-	CASSLVDRGLYQPQHF	TGTGCCAGCAGCCTCGTCGACAGGGGTCTTTATCAGCCCCAGCATTTT
TRBV4-1	TRBJ2-1	TRBD1	-	CASSIRFDRGHEQFF	TGCGCCAGCAGCATAAGATTTGACAGGGGCCATGAGCAGTTCTTC
TRBV7-2	TRBJ1-1	-	-	CASSLRAYTEAFF	TGTGCCAGCAGCTTGAGGGCGTACACTGAAGCTTTCTTT
TRBV7-3	TRBJ2-1	-	-	CASSLTGTYNEQFF	TGTGCCAGCAGCTTAACCGGGACTTACAATGAGCAGTTCTTC
TRBV2	TRBJ2-1	-	-	CASRESSYNEQFF	TGTGCCAGCAGGGAGAGCTCCTACAATGAGCAGTTCTTC
TRBV7-9	TRBJ2-3	TRBD2	-	CASSPGLAGEVDTQYF	TGTGCCAGCAGCCCGGGACTAGCGGGAGAGGTAGATACGCAGTATTTT
TRBV6-1	TRBJ2-5	-	-	CASSLDSKTQYF	TGTGCCAGCAGTTTGGACAGTAAGACCCAGTACTTC
TRBV7-2	TRBJ2-7	-	-	CASSLSGRSYEQYF	TGTGCCAGCAGCCTCAGCGGACGCTCCTACGAGCAGTACTTC
TRBV7-2	TRBJ1-1	-	few	CASSSRVSASNTEAFF	TGTGCCAGCAGCTCCAGGGTGTCGGCTTCGAACACTGAAGCTTTCTTT
TRBV30	TRBJ2-5	TRBD1	few	CAWSVQGAETQYF	TGTGCCTGGAGTGTACAGGGGGCGGAGACCCAGTACTTC
TRBV19	TRBJ2-7	TRBD2	-	CASSARMTSGISVQYF	TGTGCCAGTAGTGCGAGGATGACTAGCGGGATTAGTGTGCAGTACTTC
TRBV29-1	TRBJ2-2	TRBD2	-	CSVEGGEGTGELFF	TGCAGCGTTGAGGGGGGGGAGGGTACCGGGGAGCTGTTTTTT
TRBV6-1	TRBJ1-5	-	-	CASTNRDNQPQHF	TGTGCCAGCACGAACAGGGACAATCAGCCCCAGCATTTT
TRBV7-2	TRBJ2-3	-	-	CASSLAPGGGHTDTQYF	TGTGCCAGCAGCTTAGCGCCGGGCGGGGGACACACAGATACGCAGTATTTT
TRBV13	TRBJ2-7	TRBD1	-	CASSPDRGLGEQYF	TGTGCCAGCAGCCCTGACAGGGGTCTCGGCGAGCAGTACTTC
TRBV5-1	TRBJ1-2	TRBD1	-	CASSLEGGTGYGYTF	TGCGCCAGCAGCTTGGAAGGGGGGACAGGCTATGGCTACACCTTC
TRBV5-1	TRBJ1-2	-	-	CASTLGGESGYGYTF	TGCGCCAGCACCTTGGGGGGAGAAAGTGGCTATGGCTACACCTTC